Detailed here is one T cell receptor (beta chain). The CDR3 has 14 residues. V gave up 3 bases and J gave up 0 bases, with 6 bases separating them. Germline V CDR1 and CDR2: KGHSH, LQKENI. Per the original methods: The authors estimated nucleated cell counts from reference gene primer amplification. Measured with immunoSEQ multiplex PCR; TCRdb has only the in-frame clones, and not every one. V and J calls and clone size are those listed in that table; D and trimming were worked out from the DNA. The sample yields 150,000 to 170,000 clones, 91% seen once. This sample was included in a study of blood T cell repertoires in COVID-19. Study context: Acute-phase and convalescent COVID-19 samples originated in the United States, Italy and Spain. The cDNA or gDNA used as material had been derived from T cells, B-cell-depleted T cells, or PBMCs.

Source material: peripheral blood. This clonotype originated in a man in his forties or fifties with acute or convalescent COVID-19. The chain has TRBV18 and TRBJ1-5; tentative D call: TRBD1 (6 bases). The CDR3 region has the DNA TGTGCCAGCTCACCGGGGGCTAGCAATCAGCCCCAGCATTTT. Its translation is CASSPGASNQPQHF. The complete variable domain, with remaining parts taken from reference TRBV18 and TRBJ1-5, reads NAGVMQNPRHLVRRRGQEARLRCSPMKGHSHVYWYRQLPEEGLKFMVYLQKENIIDESGMPKERFSAEFPKEGPSILRIQQVVRGDSAAYFCASSPGASNQPQHFGDGTRLSIL.